Following are 13 T cell receptor beta chains from one sample sequenced in a study of early T cells in non-severe SARS-CoV-2 infection. TCRdb fed the 5' RACE reads into MiXCR, producing one record per CDR3 protein. The profile shows over 50,000 distinct CDR3 sequences, 7% to 10% of them singletons. Sequenced material: whole blood. Receptor source: an adult who was a healthcare worker with PCR-confirmed SARS-CoV-2 infection or an uninfected control (not recorded which).

This clonotype has only a few counts. This chain links TRBV11-2 with TRBJ2-3; D is ambiguous. Trimming removed 3 bases from V and 0 bases from J, with 13 bases in between. CDR3 size: 16 residues. CDR1 SGHAT and CDR2 FQNNGV come from the germline V gene. The CDR3 nucleotides read TGTGCCAGCAGCTTCGTCGGTCTAGTGAGCACAGATACGCAGTATTTT. It specifies CASSFVGLVSTDTQYF.

This clonotype has at least ten counts. The chain couples TRBV6-6 to TRBJ2-1; D possibly matches TRBD1 or TRBD2 (8 bases each). The CDR3 has 17 residues. Per the germline V gene, CDR1 is MNHNY and CDR2 is SVGAGI (reference sequence). The V end was cut by 4 bases, the J end by 6 bases, with 22 bases between. The CDR3 DNA follows: TGTGCCAGCAGTTCCCTCCGGGGGGGAACAGGGGGCAATGAGCAGTTCTTC. Protein: CASSSLRGGTGGNEQFF.

This clonotype was seen ten or more times. The chain couples TRBV7-6 to TRBJ2-1; maybe TRBD1 (6 bases). The CDR3 runs 16 residues. Germline V gene sequence: CDR1 SGHVS, CDR2 FNYEAQ. Between the trimmed V and J ends, which lost 5 bases and 4 bases, there was a span of 18 bases. The CDR3 spells CASSARQATSYNEQFF. In nucleotides, the CDR3 is TGTGCCAGCAGCGCAAGACAGGCAACCTCTTACAATGAGCAGTTCTTC.

There are a few counts of this clonotype. This rearrangement joins TRBV11-2 to TRBJ2-5; D may be TRBD1 (5 bases). Trimming removed 2 bases from V and 5 bases from J, with 15 bases in between. Per the germline V gene, CDR1 is SGHAT and CDR2 is FQNNGV. The CDR3 extends over 15 amino acids. CDR3 loop: CASSLTVTGRETQYF. The CDR3 coding sequence is TGTGCCAGCAGCTTAACCGTCACAGGTCGCGAGACCCAGTACTTC.

This clonotype was seen a few times. This chain links TRBV29-1 with TRBJ2-7; perhaps TRBD2 as D (6 bases). The germline V gene encodes CDR1 SQVTM and CDR2 ANQGSEA. V gave up 7 bases and J gave up 2 bases, with 18 bases separating them. CDR3 length: 14 residues. CDR3 DNA: TGCAGCGCCTCTGGGGGGACCGAGGCCTACGAGCAGTACTTC. Protein sequence: CSASGGTEAYEQYF.

The chain recombines TRBV7-2 with TRBJ2-1; no clear D. Per germline, CDR1 SGHTA and CDR2 FQGNSA. The CDR3 extends over 12 amino acids. V lost 1 base, J lost 12 bases, and 10 bases lay in between. Here the CDR3 reads CASSLDPWGQFF. The CDR3 DNA follows: TGTGCCAGCAGCTTAGACCCCTGGGGGCAGTTCTTC.

This clonotype appeared many times. The chain links TRBV5-1 to TRBJ1-1, with D unresolved. The CDR3 is made up of 13 amino acids. Germline V gene data show CDR1 as SGHRS and CDR2 as YFSETQ. Trimming cost V 3 bases and J 3 bases, with 9 bases left between them. The CDR3 is CASSWKADTEAFF. The CDR3 DNA reads as TGCGCCAGCAGCTGGAAAGCGGACACTGAAGCTTTCTTT.

J is TRBJ2-3 and V is TRBV7-6; D is uncertain. The CDR3 length is 13 residues. The V gene's germline CDR1 is SGHVS and CDR2 FNYEAQ. V shed 2 bases and J shed 1 base, with 4 bases lying between them. CDR3 in DNA: TGTGCCAGCAGCTTAATACGCACAGATACGCAGTATTTT. It is translated as CASSLIRTDTQYF.

At least ten counts were recorded for this clonotype. The rearrangement links TRBV5-1 to TRBJ2-7, with D unclear. CDR1 is SGHRS and CDR2 is YFSETQ in the germline V gene. There are 14 residues in the CDR3. V was trimmed by 0 bases and J by 0 bases, leaving 7 bases between them. Here the CDR3 reads CASSLVGSSYEQYF. As DNA, the CDR3 is TGCGCCAGCAGCTTGGTGGGTTCCTCCTACGAGCAGTACTTC. The variable domain in full, completed from reference TRBV5-1 and TRBJ2-7, reads KAGVTQTPRYLIKTRGQQVTLSCSPISGHRSVSWYQQTPGQGLQFLFEYFSETQRNKGNFPGRFSGRQFSNSRSEMNVSTLELGDSALYLCASSLVGSSYEQYFGPGTRLTVT.

This clonotype was seen ten or more times. V and J are TRBV5-8 and TRBJ2-4; a weak D match, TRBD1 (6 bases). Trimming stripped 4 bases from V and 1 base from J, with 12 bases between. This CDR3 has 15 amino acids. Looked up from germline, CDR1 is SGHTS and CDR2 is YDEGEE. CDR3: CASSPQGSAKNIQYF. CDR3 sequence (DNA): TGTGCCAGCAGCCCCCAGGGGTCGGCCAAAAACATTCAGTACTTC.

The genes are TRBV27 and TRBJ2-1; 7 positions match TRBD2. V was clipped by 2 bases and J by 6 bases; unmatched bases: 7. The CDR3 covers 15 residues. Germline CDR1 and CDR2: MNHEY and SMNVEV (reference sequence). DNA for the CDR3: TGTGCCAGCAGTTTAAGCGGGATGTTTCCCAATGAGCAGTTCTTC. Its protein is CASSLSGMFPNEQFF.

This clonotype was observed many times. The V gene is TRBV29-1, the J gene TRBJ2-7; possibly TRBD2 for D (7 bases). The V end lost 7 bases, the J end lost 0 bases, and 19 bases lay between the germline ends. CDR1 is SQVTM, CDR2 ANQGSEA, per germline. The CDR3 runs to 15 residues. The CDR3 is CSARTARDYSYEQYF. The CDR3 bases are TGCAGCGCCAGGACAGCCCGGGACTACTCCTACGAGCAGTACTTC.

This clonotype was detected a few times. This chain links TRBV2 with TRBJ2-1; TRBD2 matches at 10 bases. Germline loops: CDR1 SNHLY, CDR2 FYNNEI. V was pared by 3 bases and J by 6 bases, with 5 bases of the junction left unmatched. CDR3 size: 15 residues. CDR3 nucleotides: TGTGCCAGCAGTGATACTAGCGGGAATCTCAATGAGCAGTTCTTC. Translation gives CASSDTSGNLNEQFF.